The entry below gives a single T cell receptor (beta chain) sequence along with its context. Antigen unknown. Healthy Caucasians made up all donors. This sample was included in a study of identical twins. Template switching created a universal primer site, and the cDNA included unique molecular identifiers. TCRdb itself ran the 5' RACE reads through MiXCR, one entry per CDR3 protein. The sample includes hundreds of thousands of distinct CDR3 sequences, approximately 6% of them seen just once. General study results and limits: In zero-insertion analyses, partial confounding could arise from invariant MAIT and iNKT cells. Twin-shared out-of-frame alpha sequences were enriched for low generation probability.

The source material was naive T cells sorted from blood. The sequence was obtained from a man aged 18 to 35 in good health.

The chain's CDR3 is CASSFPDPRRTQYF. The CDR3 DNA follows: TGTGCCAGCAGCTTCCCAGACCCCCGTCGAACCCAGTACTTC. The rearrangement uses TRBV14 and TRBJ2-5; D is uncertain. The V end was cut by 5 bases, the J end by 8 bases, with 18 bases between. This CDR3 has 14 residues. Germline V gives CDR1 SGHDN, CDR2 FVKESK.